The 31 T cell receptor beta chains below were found in one sample sequenced in a study of control samples from healthy donors and cancer patients. Only in-frame clones appear in the TCRdb table, and some are missing; sequencing was by immunoSEQ multiplex PCR. Among around 84,000 clones listed, more than 65% were seen once. The specimen was PBMCs. All receptors come from a man aged 55 to 70 with head and neck cancer.

The V gene is TRBV28, the J gene TRBJ1-2; D may be TRBD1 (5 bases). The CDR3 sequence is 14 residues long. V was clipped by 5 bases and J by 4 bases, with 14 bases between them. The germline gives CDR1 MDHEN, CDR2 SYDVKM. The CDR3 sequence: CASSAAGLVYGYTF. The CDR3 region has the DNA TGTGCCAGCAGTGCCGCGGGGCTAGTCTATGGCTACACCTTC.

This chain uses TRBV12-5 with TRBJ2-5, with D unclear. This CDR3 comprises 11 residues. The ends were cut back, 5 bases at V and 1 base at J, with 2 bases in the middle. Germline CDR1 LGHNT, CDR2 FRNRAP. CDR3 sequence reads: CASGLQETQYF. The CDR3 region has the DNA TGTGCTAGTGGTCTCCAAGAGACCCAGTACTTC.

As DNA, the CDR3 is TGTGCCAGCAGCTTCACCTCCTCAGGGCCCTACGAGCAGTACTTC. Amino acids: CASSFTSSGPYEQYF. The chain recombines TRBV7-6 with TRBJ2-7; a weak D match, TRBD1 (5 bases). Germline V lookup: CDR1 SGHVS, CDR2 FNYEAQ. Trimming removed 3 bases at V and 2 bases at J, with 14 bases between. This CDR3 comprises 15 residues.

The chain recombines TRBV25-1 with TRBJ2-7, with D perhaps matching TRBD1 (6 bases). This CDR3 contains 13 residues. V gave up 5 bases and J gave up 5 bases, with 13 bases separating them. The germline V gene encodes CDR1 MGHDK and CDR2 SYGVNS. The CDR3 DNA reads as TGTGCCAGCAGTCGTATGGGGGCTGACGAGCAGTACTTC. Residues: CASSRMGADEQYF.

V gene TRBV7-9 combines with J gene TRBJ2-1; D may be TRBD2 (7 bases). This CDR3 is built from 15 residues. CDR1 is SEHNR, CDR2 FQNEAQ, per germline (reference sequence). The V end was cut by 5 bases, the J end by 0 bases, with 11 bases between. The CDR3 DNA is TGTGCCAGCAGCAGGGGGGGTAGCTCCTACAATGAGCAGTTCTTC. Translated: CASSRGGSSYNEQFF.

V is TRBV7-6 and J is TRBJ1-1; D not certain. The V end lost 1 base, the J end lost 4 bases, and 16 bases lay between the germline ends. This CDR3 is built from 16 residues. Germline V gene lookup returns CDR1 SGHVS and CDR2 FNYEAQ. CDR3 loop: CASSLGPWEKGTEAFF. DNA of the CDR3: TGTGCCAGCAGCTTAGGGCCTTGGGAAAAGGGCACTGAAGCTTTCTTT.

CDR3 sequence reads: CASSLDSSNIQYF. CDR3 nucleotides: TGTGCCAGCAGTCTGGACTCTTCAAACATTCAGTACTTC. The rearrangement uses TRBV2 and TRBJ2-4, with D possibly matching TRBD2 (5 bases). This CDR3 is built from 13 residues. CDR1 and CDR2 from the germline V gene are SNHLY and FYNNEI. Trimming took 5 bases from V and 6 from J, leaving 11 bases between them.

This chain connects TRBV6-6 to TRBJ1-6; TRBD1 matches 9 bases. This CDR3 is 13 amino acids long. V trimming: 10 bases; J trimming: 7 bases; junction bases outside the gene matches: 5. The germline gives CDR1 MNHNY, CDR2 SVGAGI (reference sequence). This chain's CDR3 is CANGQGLNSPLHF. CDR3 DNA sequence: TGTGCCAACGGACAGGGGCTAAATTCACCCCTCCACTTT.

V usage is TRBV19 and J usage is TRBJ1-3, with D unclear. V lost 6 bases, J lost 2 bases, and 5 bases lay in between. This CDR3 region has 12 residues. Germline assignment: CDR1 LNHDA and CDR2 SQIVND (reference sequence). CDR3 DNA sequence: TGTGCCAGTAGGCCCCCTGGAAACACCATATATTTT. This gives the protein CASRPPGNTIYF.

The chain links TRBV5-4 to TRBJ2-5; D is unresolved. Trimming took off 5 bases at V and 5 bases at J, with 13 bases between the two ends. The CDR3 extends over 13 amino acids. Germline V gene data show CDR1 as SGHNT and CDR2 as YYREEE (reference sequence). This CDR3 is CASSSRQEETQYF. CDR3 nucleotide sequence: TGTGCCAGCAGTTCCCGTCAGGAGGAGACCCAGTACTTC.

The chain carries TRBV6-6 and TRBJ2-5, with D possibly TRBD2 on 5 matching bases. The CDR3 loop spans 12 amino acids. Germline values: CDR1 MNHNY, CDR2 SVGAGI (reference sequence). The ends were cut back, 7 bases at V and 6 bases at J, with 12 bases in the middle. The CDR3 reads CASTFAGQTQYF. In DNA, the CDR3 is TGTGCCAGCACGTTTGCGGGCCAGACCCAGTACTTC.

The V call is TRBV5-6, the J call TRBJ2-4; TRBD2 matches 9 bases. Losses at the gene ends were 4 bases for V and 7 bases for J; bases not matched to a gene: 9. From germline, CDR1 is SGHDT and CDR2 YYEEEE. The CDR3 is 15 residues long. CDR3 amino acids: CASSPVLAGGNIQYF. The CDR3 region has the DNA TGTGCCAGCAGCCCCGTCTTGGCGGGAGGGAACATTCAGTACTTC. Full variable domain (missing parts from reference TRBV5-6 and TRBJ2-4): DAGVTQSPTHLIKTRGQQVTLRCSPKSGHDTVSWYQQALGQGPQFIFQYYEEEERQRGNFPDRFSGHQFPNYSSELNVNALLLGDSALYLCASSPVLAGGNIQYFGAGTRLSVL.

Only one count was recorded for this clone. The rearrangement uses TRBV5-4 and TRBJ2-6, with 7 nucleotides matching TRBD1. The V and J ends lost 4 bases and 0 bases, in that order; junction bases with no gene match: 7. CDR1 and CDR2 (germline): SGHNT, YYREEE (reference sequence). This CDR3 has 17 residues. The CDR3 is CASSLGTAYSGANVLTF. CDR3 sequence (DNA): TGTGCCAGCAGCCTAGGGACAGCCTACTCTGGGGCCAACGTCCTGACTTTC. The full variable domain, its missing parts supplied by reference TRBV5-4 and TRBJ2-6, is ETGVTQSPTHLIKTRGQQVTLRCSSQSGHNTVSWYQQALGQGPQFIFQYYREEENGRGNFPPRFSGLQFPNYSSELNVNALELDDSALYLCASSLGTAYSGANVLTFGAGSRLTVL.

The chain uses TRBV7-9 and TRBJ2-1, with D possibly being TRBD1 (6 bases). This CDR3 spans 13 amino acids. Trimming removed 5 bases at V and 9 bases at J, with 14 bases between. Germline CDR1 is SEHNR and CDR2 is FQNEAQ (reference sequence). CDR3 DNA: TGTGCCAGCAGCCAACCAGGGGTTACTGAGCAGTTCTTC. This sequence encodes CASSQPGVTEQFF.

The chain has TRBV7-8 and TRBJ1-2; no firm D call. Germline-derived CDR1 and CDR2 are SGHVS and FQNEAQ. The germline V and J ends were trimmed by 1 base and 2 bases, with 8 bases remaining between them. The CDR3 length is 14 residues. DNA for the CDR3: TGTGCCAGCAGCTTAGGGCAGTCGAACTATGGCTACACCTTC. Translation gives CASSLGQSNYGYTF.

The chain recombines TRBV7-6 with TRBJ1-6, with D perhaps matching TRBD1 (6 bases). V lost 4 bases and J lost 5, with 12 bases in between. The CDR3 has 15 amino acids. The germline CDR1 and CDR2 sequences are SGHVS and FNYEAQ. CDR3 region: CASSSRQAHNSPLHF. The CDR3, as DNA: TGTGCCAGCAGCTCCCGACAGGCTCATAATTCACCCCTCCACTTT.

This chain uses TRBV11-1 with TRBJ2-1, with D possibly TRBD2 on 7 matching bases. Trimming removed 4 bases from V and 9 bases from J, with 13 bases in between. CDR1 and CDR2 (germline): SGHAT, FQDESV (reference sequence). The CDR3 totals 13 residues. DNA of the CDR3: TGTGCCAGCAGCTGGAACAGGGAGGGTGAGCAGTTCTTC. It translates to CASSWNREGEQFF.

This rearrangement joins TRBV28 to TRBJ2-1; D is unresolved. Germline loops: CDR1 MDHEN, CDR2 SYDVKM. Trimming took off 2 bases at V and 3 bases at J, with 2 bases between the two ends. The CDR3 runs 12 residues. CDR3 sequence: CASSLSYNEQFF. CDR3 nucleotides: TGTGCCAGCAGTTTAAGCTACAATGAGCAGTTCTTC.

The chain is built from TRBV11-2 and TRBJ2-7; possible D gene TRBD1, 6 bases. The germline gives CDR1 SGHAT, CDR2 FQNNGV. The CDR3 sequence is 13 residues long. V was cut by 7 bases and J by 7 bases, with 17 bases left in between. The CDR3 region is CASTGHTQREQYF. DNA of the CDR3: TGTGCCAGCACGGGACATACCCAGCGGGAGCAGTACTTC.

The gene calls are TRBV30 and TRBJ1-5; the D is unclear. In germline, CDR1 is GTSNPN, CDR2 SVGIG (reference sequence). The CDR3 has 13 amino acids. V was clipped by 0 bases and J by 7 bases, with 10 bases between them. CDR3 DNA: TGTGCCTGGAGTGTCTCCACCGGGCAGCCCCAGCATTTT. Residues: CAWSVSTGQPQHF.

This clone was seen more than once but under ten times. The junction departs from germline at one end; a sequencing error may be responsible. V usage is TRBV15 and J usage is TRBJ2-3; no definite D call. The CDR3 has 13 amino acids. The V gene's germline CDR1 is LNHNV and CDR2 YYDKDF (reference sequence). CDR3 DNA: TGTGCCACCAGCCGAGAATTAAAGGATACGCAGTATTTT. This codes for CATSRELKDTQYF.

The V gene is TRBV18, the J gene TRBJ2-5; no definite D call. Germline V gives CDR1 KGHSH, CDR2 LQKENI. CDR3 size: 11 residues. V was trimmed by 3 bases and J by 5 bases, leaving 4 bases between them. CDR3 sequence reads: CASSPRETQYF. The CDR3 DNA reads TGTGCCAGCTCACCTAGGGAGACCCAGTACTTC.

The gene calls are TRBV18 and TRBJ2-1; 9 nucleotides align to TRBD2. CDR3 length equals 17 residues. With V trimmed by 5 bases and J by 7 bases, 15 bases remained unmatched. Germline V gives CDR1 KGHSH, CDR2 LQKENI. CDR3 coding DNA: TGTGCCAGCTCATTGCTGACTAGCGGTTCTTGGAGAAATGAGCAGTTCTTC. As protein: CASSLLTSGSWRNEQFF.

This chain connects TRBV19 to TRBJ1-3; no clear D. The CDR3 is 14 amino acids. Deletions cut 6 bases from V and 2 bases from J, with 11 bases between. Looked up from germline, CDR1 is LNHDA and CDR2 is SQIVND (reference sequence). CDR3 sequence: CASRASGTGNTIYF. The CDR3 DNA reads as TGTGCCAGTAGGGCCTCGGGAACTGGAAACACCATATATTTT.

This rearrangement joins TRBV6-6 to TRBJ2-1; 7 bases align to TRBD2. The CDR3 runs to 14 residues. Per germline, CDR1 MNHNY and CDR2 SVGAGI (reference sequence). The V gene end was trimmed by 8 bases and the J gene end by 10 bases; junction bases not matched to a gene: 14. The CDR3 region is CASRFSGQSGEQFF. CDR3 nucleotides: TGTGCCAGCCGCTTTAGCGGGCAAAGTGGGGAGCAGTTCTTC.

The chain recombines TRBV28 with TRBJ2-7, with 8 bases fitting TRBD1. V dropped 5 bases and J dropped 3; count of bases not matched to a gene: 6. CDR3 size: 14 residues. Germline V gene lookup returns CDR1 MDHEN and CDR2 SYDVKM. DNA for the CDR3: TGTGCCAGCAGTCTAAGACAGGGGAACTACGAGCAGTACTTC. Amino acid sequence: CASSLRQGNYEQYF. Combining the CDR3 with reference TRBV28 and TRBJ2-7 gives the whole variable domain DVKVTQSSRYLVKRTGEKVFLECVQDMDHENMFWYRQDPGLGLRLIYFSYDVKMKEKGDIPEGYSVSREKKERFSLILESASTNQTSMYLCASSLRQGNYEQYFGPGTRLTVT.

This rearrangement joins TRBV5-1 to TRBJ1-1; possibly TRBD1 for D (5 bases). CDR3 length: 14 amino acids. Trimming removed 4 bases at V and 0 bases at J, with 10 bases between. CDR1 and CDR2 (germline): SGHRS, YFSETQ. The CDR3 loop is CASSPGTVNTEAFF. DNA for the CDR3: TGCGCCAGCAGCCCCGGGACGGTGAACACTGAAGCTTTCTTT.

The chain carries TRBV27 and TRBJ2-7, with no clear D. The CDR3 runs 13 residues. The V gene's germline CDR1 is MNHEY and CDR2 SMNVEV (reference sequence). Trimming took 5 bases from V and 7 from J, leaving 15 bases between them. The CDR3 region is CASSNKGPVEQYF. The CDR3 bases are TGTGCCAGCAGTAACAAGGGCCCGGTTGAGCAGTACTTC.

V and J are TRBV4-2 and TRBJ2-1; the D is unclear. This CDR3 comprises 13 residues. Germline V gene sequence: CDR1 LGHNA, CDR2 YNFKEQ. The V gene lost 0 bases and the J gene lost 7 bases, with 7 bases spanning the gap. The chain's CDR3 is CASSQDRENEQFF. CDR3 coding DNA: TGTGCCAGCAGCCAAGATCGAGAAAATGAGCAGTTCTTC.

The chain is built from TRBV9 and TRBJ1-5, with D tentatively TRBD1 (6 bases). There are 13 residues in the CDR3. Looked up from germline, CDR1 is SGDLS and CDR2 is YYNGEE. V lost 3 bases and J lost 5, with 9 bases in between. In DNA form, the CDR3 reads TGTGCCAGCAGCGCACAGGGAGATCAGCCCCAGCATTTT. It is translated as CASSAQGDQPQHF.

The chain combines TRBV12-5 with TRBJ1-1; D possibly corresponds to TRBD1 (5 bases). In germline, CDR1 is LGHNT, CDR2 FRNRAP. V was cut by 6 bases and J by 1 base, with 12 bases left in between. The CDR3 spans 14 residues. This chain's CDR3 is CASGPGGANTEAFF. The CDR3 bases are TGTGCTAGTGGCCCCGGGGGAGCGAACACTGAAGCTTTCTTT.